The entry below gives a single T cell receptor beta chain sequence along with its context. How the authors handled the data: Estimation of nucleated cell counts was performed using reference gene primer amplification. Some clones are missing from TCRdb's copy, which holds only in-frame ones; the method was immunoSEQ multiplex PCR. That table gives V, J and clone size, and the DNA gave D and trimming. The data show approximately 160,000 clones, with about 88% seen just once and about 7.3% held by the top ten. This entry comes from a study of blood T cell repertoires in COVID-19. At the level of the study: Whether acute or convalescent, the COVID-19 samples came from the United States, Italy and Spain.

This CDR3 has 17 amino acids. The V gene's germline CDR1 is LNHDA and CDR2 SQIVND (reference sequence). The V and J ends lost 6 bases and 5 bases, in that order; junction bases with no gene match: 11. Study members were between roughly 18 and 100 years old and lived in fewer than 30 US regions. Participants reported their clinical history, and cohort assignment relied on those reports. The sequence was obtained from a man aged 45-65 years who had recovered from COVID-19. The gene calls are TRBV19 and TRBJ2-5; the match to TRBD2 covers 14 bases. The material sequenced was PBMCs or T cells enriched from blood (not recorded which). The CDR3 sequence: CASSLGLAGGLVETQYF. The CDR3 DNA reads as TGTGCCAGTAGCCTCGGACTAGCGGGGGGATTGGTGGAGACCCAGTACTTC.